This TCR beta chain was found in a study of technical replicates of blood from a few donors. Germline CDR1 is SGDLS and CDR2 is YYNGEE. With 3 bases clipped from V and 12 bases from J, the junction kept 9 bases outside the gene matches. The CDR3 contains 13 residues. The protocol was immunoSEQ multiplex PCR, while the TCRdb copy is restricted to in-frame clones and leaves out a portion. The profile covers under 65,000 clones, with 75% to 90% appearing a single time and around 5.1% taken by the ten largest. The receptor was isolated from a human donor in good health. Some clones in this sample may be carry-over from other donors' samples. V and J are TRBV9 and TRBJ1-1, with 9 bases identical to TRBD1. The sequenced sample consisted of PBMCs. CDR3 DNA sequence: TGTGCCAGCAGCGAGTCCGACAGGGGGAGGTCTTTCTTT. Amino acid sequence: CASSESDRGRSFF.